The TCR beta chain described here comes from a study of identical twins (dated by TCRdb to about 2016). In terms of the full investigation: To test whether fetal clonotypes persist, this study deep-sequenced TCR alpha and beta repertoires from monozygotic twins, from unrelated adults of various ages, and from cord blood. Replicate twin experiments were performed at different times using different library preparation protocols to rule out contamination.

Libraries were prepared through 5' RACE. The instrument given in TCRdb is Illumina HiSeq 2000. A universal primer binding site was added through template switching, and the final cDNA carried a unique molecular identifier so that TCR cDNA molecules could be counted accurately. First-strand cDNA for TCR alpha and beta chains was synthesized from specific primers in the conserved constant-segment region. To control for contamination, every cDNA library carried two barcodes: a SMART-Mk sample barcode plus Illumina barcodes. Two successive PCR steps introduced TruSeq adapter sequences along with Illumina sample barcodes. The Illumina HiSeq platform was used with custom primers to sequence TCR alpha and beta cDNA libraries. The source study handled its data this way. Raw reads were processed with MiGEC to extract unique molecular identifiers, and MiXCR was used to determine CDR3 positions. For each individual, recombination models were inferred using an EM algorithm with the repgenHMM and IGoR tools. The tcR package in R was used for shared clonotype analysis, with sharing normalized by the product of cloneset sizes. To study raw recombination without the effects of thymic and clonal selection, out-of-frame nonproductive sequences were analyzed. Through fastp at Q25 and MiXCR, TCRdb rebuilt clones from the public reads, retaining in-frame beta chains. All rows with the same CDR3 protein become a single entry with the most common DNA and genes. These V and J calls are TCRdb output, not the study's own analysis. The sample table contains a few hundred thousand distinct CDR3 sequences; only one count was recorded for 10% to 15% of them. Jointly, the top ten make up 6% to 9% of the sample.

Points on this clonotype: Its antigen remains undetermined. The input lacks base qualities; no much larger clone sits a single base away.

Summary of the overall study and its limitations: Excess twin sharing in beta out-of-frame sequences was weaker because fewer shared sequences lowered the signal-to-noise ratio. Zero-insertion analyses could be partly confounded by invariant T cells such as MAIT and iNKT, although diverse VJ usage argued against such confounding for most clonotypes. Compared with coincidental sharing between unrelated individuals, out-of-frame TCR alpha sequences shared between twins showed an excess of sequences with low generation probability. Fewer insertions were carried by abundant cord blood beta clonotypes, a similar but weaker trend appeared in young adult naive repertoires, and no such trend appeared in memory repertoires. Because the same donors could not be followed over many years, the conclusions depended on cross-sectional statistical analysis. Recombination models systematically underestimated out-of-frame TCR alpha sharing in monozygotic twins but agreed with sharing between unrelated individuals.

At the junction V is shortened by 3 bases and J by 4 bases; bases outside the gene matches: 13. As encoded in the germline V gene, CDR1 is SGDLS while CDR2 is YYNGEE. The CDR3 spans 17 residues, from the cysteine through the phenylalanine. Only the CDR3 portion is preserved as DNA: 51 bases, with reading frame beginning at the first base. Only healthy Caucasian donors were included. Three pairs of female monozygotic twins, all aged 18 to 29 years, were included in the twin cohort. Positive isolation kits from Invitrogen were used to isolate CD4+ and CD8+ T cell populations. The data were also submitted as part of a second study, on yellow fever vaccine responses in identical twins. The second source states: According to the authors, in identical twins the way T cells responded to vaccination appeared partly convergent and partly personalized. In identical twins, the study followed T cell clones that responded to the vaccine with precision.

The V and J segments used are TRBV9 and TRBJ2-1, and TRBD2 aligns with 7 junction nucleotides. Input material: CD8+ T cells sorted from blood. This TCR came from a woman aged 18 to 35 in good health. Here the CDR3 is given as CASSGLAGQREYNEQFF. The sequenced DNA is TGTGCCAGCAGCGGGCTTGCCGGGCAGCGGGAATACAATGAGCAGTTCTTC.